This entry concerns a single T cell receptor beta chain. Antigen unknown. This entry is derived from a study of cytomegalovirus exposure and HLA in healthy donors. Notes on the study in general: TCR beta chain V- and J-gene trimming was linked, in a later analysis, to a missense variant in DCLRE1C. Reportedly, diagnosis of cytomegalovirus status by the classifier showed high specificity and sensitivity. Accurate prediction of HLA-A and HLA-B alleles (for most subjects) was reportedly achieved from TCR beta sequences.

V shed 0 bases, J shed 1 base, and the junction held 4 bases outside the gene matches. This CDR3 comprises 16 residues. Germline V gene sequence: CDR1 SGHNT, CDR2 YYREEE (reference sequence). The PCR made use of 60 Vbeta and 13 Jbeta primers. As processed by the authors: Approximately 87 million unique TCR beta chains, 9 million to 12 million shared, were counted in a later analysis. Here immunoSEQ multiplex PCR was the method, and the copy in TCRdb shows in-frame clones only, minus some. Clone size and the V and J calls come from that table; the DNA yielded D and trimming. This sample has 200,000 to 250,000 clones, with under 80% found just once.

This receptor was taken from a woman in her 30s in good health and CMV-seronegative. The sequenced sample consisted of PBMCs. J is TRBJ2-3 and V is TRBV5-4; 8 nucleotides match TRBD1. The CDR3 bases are TGTGCCAGCAGCTTGGCAGCAGGGGGCGGCACAGATACGCAGTATTTT. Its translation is CASSLAAGGGTDTQYF.